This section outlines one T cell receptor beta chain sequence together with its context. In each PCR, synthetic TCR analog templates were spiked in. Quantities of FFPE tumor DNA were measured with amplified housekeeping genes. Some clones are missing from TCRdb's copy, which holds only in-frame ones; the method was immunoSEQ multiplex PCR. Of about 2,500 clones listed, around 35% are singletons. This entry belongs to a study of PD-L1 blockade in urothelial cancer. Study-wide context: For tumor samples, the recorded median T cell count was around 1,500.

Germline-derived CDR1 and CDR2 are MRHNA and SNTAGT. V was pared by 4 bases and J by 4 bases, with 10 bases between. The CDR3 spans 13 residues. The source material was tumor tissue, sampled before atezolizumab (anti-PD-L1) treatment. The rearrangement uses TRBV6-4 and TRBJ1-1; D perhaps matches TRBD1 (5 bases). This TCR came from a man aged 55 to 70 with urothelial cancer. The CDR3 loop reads CASSGMQGTEAFF. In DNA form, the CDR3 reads TGTGCCAGCAGTGGAATGCAGGGCACTGAAGCTTTCTTT.